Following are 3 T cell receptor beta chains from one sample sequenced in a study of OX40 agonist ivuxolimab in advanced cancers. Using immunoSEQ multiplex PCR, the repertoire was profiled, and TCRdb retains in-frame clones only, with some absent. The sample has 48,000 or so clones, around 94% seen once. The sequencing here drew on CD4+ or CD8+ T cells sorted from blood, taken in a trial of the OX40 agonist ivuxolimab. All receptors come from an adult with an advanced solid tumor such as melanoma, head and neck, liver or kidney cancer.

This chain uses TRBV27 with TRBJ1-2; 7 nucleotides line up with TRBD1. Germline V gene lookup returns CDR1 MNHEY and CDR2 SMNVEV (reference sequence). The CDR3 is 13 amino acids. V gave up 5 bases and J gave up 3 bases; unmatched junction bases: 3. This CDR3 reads CASSLRGYYGYTF. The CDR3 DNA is TGTGCCAGCAGTCTCAGGGGGTACTATGGCTACACCTTC.

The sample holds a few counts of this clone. The CDR3 spells CAWRSWEGSGYGYTF. CDR3 coding DNA: TGTGCCTGGAGGTCCTGGGAGGGCTCTGGCTATGGCTACACCTTC. This chain links TRBV30 with TRBJ1-2; D not resolved. The germline CDR1 and CDR2 sequences are GTSNPN and SVGIG (reference sequence). CDR3 length: 15 residues. Trimming took off 3 bases at V and 4 bases at J, with 18 bases between the two ends.

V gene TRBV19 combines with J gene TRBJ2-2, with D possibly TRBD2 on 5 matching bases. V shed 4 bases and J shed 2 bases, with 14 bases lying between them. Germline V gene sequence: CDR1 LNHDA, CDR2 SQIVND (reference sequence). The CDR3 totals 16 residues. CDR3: CASSTHREANTGELFF. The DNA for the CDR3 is TGTGCCAGTAGTACACACCGGGAAGCTAACACCGGGGAGCTGTTTTTT.